The source of this TCR beta chain is a study of CD4 T cell repertoires in COVID-19. Looking at the study overall: CFSE-low cells expanded roughly 10 days with IL-2, then restimulated with other coronavirus spikes. Overall study results and limits: Several top expanded SARS-CoV-2-reactive clonotypes were shared by two or three memory subsets. SARS-CoV and/or HKU1 spike cultures shared between 7 and 25% of SARS-CoV-2 clonotypes.

No culture step preceded sequencing of the ex vivo isolated memory T cells. Note on this clone: Its antigen is unknown.

J gave up 0 bases and V 3 bases, and 0 bases lay outside the gene matches. The CDR3 consists of 15 residues. CDR1 is GTSNPN, CDR2 SVGIG, per germline (reference sequence). The assay was immunoSEQ multiplex PCR, and TCRdb's table has in-frame clones only and misses some. The sample shows tens of thousands of clones, roughly 91% of them seen only once. This chain links TRBV30 with TRBJ2-6, with TRBD1 matching 9 bases. Specimen: central memory CD4+ T cells from blood, collected before the COVID-19 pandemic. This sequence originates from a human donor who had COVID-19. As DNA, the CDR3 is TGTGCCTGGAGGGGACAGGGCTCTGGGGCCAACGTCCTGACTTTC. Protein product: CAWRGQGSGANVLTF.